The clone carrying this TCR beta chain showed up just a few times. Antigen: not known. These data are taken from a study of beta chain features in type 1 diabetes. Overall study context: There were some 110 million sorted cells examined across all samples. General study findings and limits: Sampled from patients, naive, central memory and Treg TCRB repertoires appeared more similar than those sampled from healthy donors. Across all four CD4+ subsets, people with type 1 diabetes showed modestly shorter TCRB CDR3s.

Investigators reverse transcribed all isolated RNA, so they sequenced expressed TCRB transcripts. The study sequenced naive, central memory and regulatory T cell samples to an average of about 3.5 million reads. Sequencing used immunoSEQ multiplex PCR; TCRdb keeps in-frame clones, though not all of them. The profile shows around 260,000 clones, around 21% of them singletons. Trimming cost V 5 bases and J 7 bases, with 14 bases left between them. Germline assignment: CDR1 SEHNR and CDR2 FQNEAQ (reference sequence). This CDR3 comprises 14 residues. The chain combines TRBV7-9 with TRBJ2-2; D may be TRBD1 (5 bases). Input material: naive CD4+ T cells from blood. The sequence derives from a middle-aged woman with type 1 diabetes. CDR3 region: CASSPQGSVGELFF. The CDR3 nucleotides are TGTGCCAGCAGCCCGCAGGGATCGGTCGGGGAGCTGTTTTTT.